Listed below are T cell receptor beta chains from one sample, sequenced in a study of Graves' ophthalmopathy and Graves' hyperthyroidism. MiXCR, applied by TCRdb to the multiplex PCR reads, yields one record per CDR3 protein. The sample carries some 380,000 distinct CDR3 sequences, just over 15% recorded once. The sequencing sample was made of peripheral blood. These receptors originate from a young woman with stable Graves' hyperthyroidism. CDR3s include the opening cysteine and the closing phenylalanine or tryptophan. A D gene is named only where the DNA matches it firmly. For some rows the clone size is stated as once, few or many, or as a class when expanded; others skip it.

abundance	d_gene	v_gene	j_gene	CDR3nt	CDR3aa
many	TRBD1	TRBV6-5	TRBJ1-6	TGTGCCAGCAGTTACGCACAGGGGGCGCTTAATTCACCCCTCCACTTT	CASSYAQGALNSPLHF
many	NA	TRBV7-9	TRBJ2-7	TGTGCCAGCAGCCTCGCCACCCTACTTGACGAGCAGTACTTC	CASSLATLLDEQYF
many	TRBD2	TRBV11-2	TRBJ2-7	TGTGCCAGCAGCCCCCGGGAGGCCGAGCAGTACTTC	CASSPREAEQYF
many	NA	TRBV5-1	TRBJ1-2	TGCGCCAGCAGCCCCGACAGCTATCTCTATGGCTACACCTTC	CASSPDSYLYGYTF
many	NA	TRBV2	TRBJ1-1	TGTGCCAGCAGTGAAGATAGGGCCGATGAAGCTTTCTTT	CASSEDRADEAFF
many	TRBD1	TRBV12-3/TRBV12-4	TRBJ1-5	TGTGCCAGCAGTAGACAGGGCTCTAGCAATCAGCCCCAGCATTTT	CASSRQGSSNQPQHF
many	TRBD1	TRBV7-2	TRBJ2-7	TGTGCCAGCAGCCGATTAACAGGGGATAGCGAGCAGTACTTC	CASSRLTGDSEQYF
many	NA	TRBV12-3/TRBV12-4	TRBJ2-2	TGTGCCAGCAGTTTAGCGAGACACACCGGGGAGCTGTTTTTT	CASSLARHTGELFF
many	NA	TRBV6-1	TRBJ1-5	TGTGCCAGCAGCCCGGCCTTCGAGGGTCAGCCCCAGCATTTT	CASSPAFEGQPQHF
NA	NA	TRBV7-2	TRBJ2-2	TGTGCCAGCAGCTTAGCGCTTGGCGGGGCCGGGGAGCTGTTTTTT	CASSLALGGAGELFF